A selection of T cell receptor beta chains follows, all from one sample in a study of patients and donors after allogeneic stem cell transplantation. Each CDR3 protein gets one entry after TCRdb re-called the RT-PCR reads with MiXCR. The sample lists about 96,000 distinct CDR3 sequences; around 48% were seen once. The sample was blood, either unsorted or a sorted T cell fraction (not recorded which). Source of these receptors: a human donor who was either an allogeneic HSCT recipient or a stem cell or donor lymphocyte infusion donor (not recorded which). It is not recorded whose cells these are; they may come from a transplant donor. Each CDR3 is given without its conserved first and last residue. The D gene is left open where the match is weak. The size entry is marked missing in some rows and otherwise reads once, few, many or a size class.

j_gene: TRBJ2-1
abundance: .
d_gene: TRBD2
v_gene: TRBV2
CDR3aa: ANQLAEDSYNEQF

j_gene: TRBJ1-1
abundance: .
d_gene: TRBD1
v_gene: TRBV19
CDR3aa: ASRQGSNTEAF

j_gene: TRBJ1-1
abundance: .
d_gene: .
v_gene: TRBV27
CDR3aa: ASSLGTGATEAF

j_gene: TRBJ2-1
abundance: .
d_gene: .
v_gene: TRBV28
CDR3aa: ASRQEVAALRTEQF

j_gene: TRBJ1-3
abundance: .
d_gene: .
v_gene: TRBV7-8
CDR3aa: ASSLRFRDTIY

j_gene: TRBJ2-7
abundance: few
d_gene: TRBD1
v_gene: TRBV4-1
CDR3aa: ASSQEGWDRGHEQY

j_gene: TRBJ2-7
abundance: .
d_gene: .
v_gene: TRBV28
CDR3aa: ASRPAGTASSYEQY

j_gene: TRBJ1-1
abundance: few
d_gene: TRBD1
v_gene: TRBV28
CDR3aa: ASSPPGGGYTEAF

j_gene: TRBJ2-5
abundance: .
d_gene: .
v_gene: TRBV27
CDR3aa: ASRGRETQY

j_gene: TRBJ1-1
abundance: .
d_gene: .
v_gene: TRBV27
CDR3aa: ASSSTGYPVSEAF

j_gene: TRBJ1-1
abundance: few
d_gene: .
v_gene: TRBV11-2
CDR3aa: ASSLDSPEAF

j_gene: TRBJ1-5
abundance: few
d_gene: .
v_gene: TRBV12-3/TRBV12-4
CDR3aa: ASSLDTAGTHSNQPQH

j_gene: TRBJ2-1
abundance: .
d_gene: .
v_gene: TRBV7-2
CDR3aa: ASSFAEYEQF

j_gene: TRBJ2-2
abundance: once
d_gene: TRBD2
v_gene: TRBV20-1
CDR3aa: SARVGGTMNTGELF

j_gene: TRBJ2-2
abundance: many
d_gene: .
v_gene: TRBV5-6
CDR3aa: ASSLAGNTGELF

j_gene: .
abundance: .
d_gene: .
v_gene: TRBV12-3/TRBV12-4
CDR3aa: ASSSQYKETQF

j_gene: TRBJ1-4
abundance: .
d_gene: .
v_gene: TRBV25-1
CDR3aa: ASSESLGPTNEKLF

j_gene: TRBJ1-3
abundance: few
d_gene: .
v_gene: TRBV27
CDR3aa: ASSSSTVGAGNTIY

j_gene: TRBJ1-5
abundance: .
d_gene: TRBD1
v_gene: TRBV6-1
CDR3aa: ASSGDRGINQPQH